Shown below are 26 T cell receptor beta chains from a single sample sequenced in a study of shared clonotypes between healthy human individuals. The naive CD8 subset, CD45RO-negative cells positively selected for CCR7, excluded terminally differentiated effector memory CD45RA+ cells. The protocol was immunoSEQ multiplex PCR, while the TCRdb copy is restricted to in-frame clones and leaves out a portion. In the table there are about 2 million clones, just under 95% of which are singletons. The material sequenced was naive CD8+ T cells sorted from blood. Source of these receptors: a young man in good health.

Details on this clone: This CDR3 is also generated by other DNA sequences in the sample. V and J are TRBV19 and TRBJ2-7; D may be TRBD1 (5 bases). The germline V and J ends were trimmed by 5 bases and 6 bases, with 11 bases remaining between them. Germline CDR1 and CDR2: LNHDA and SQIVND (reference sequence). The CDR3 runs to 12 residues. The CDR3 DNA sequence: TGTGCCAGTAGTCTCCAGGGATCCGAGCAGTACTTC. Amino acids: CASSLQGSEQYF.

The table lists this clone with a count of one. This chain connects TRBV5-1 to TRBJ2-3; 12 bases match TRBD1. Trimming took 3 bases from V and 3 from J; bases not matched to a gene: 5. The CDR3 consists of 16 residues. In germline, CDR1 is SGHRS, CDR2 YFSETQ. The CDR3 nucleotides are TGCGCCAGCAGCTCTCAGGGACAGGGGGCAACAGATACGCAGTATTTT. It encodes CASSSQGQGATDTQYF.

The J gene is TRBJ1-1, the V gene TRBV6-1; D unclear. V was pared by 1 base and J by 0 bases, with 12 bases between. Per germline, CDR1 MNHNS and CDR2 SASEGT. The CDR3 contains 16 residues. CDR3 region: CASSEGAATMNTEAFF. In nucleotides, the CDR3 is TGTGCCAGCAGTGAAGGGGCAGCAACCATGAACACTGAAGCTTTCTTT.

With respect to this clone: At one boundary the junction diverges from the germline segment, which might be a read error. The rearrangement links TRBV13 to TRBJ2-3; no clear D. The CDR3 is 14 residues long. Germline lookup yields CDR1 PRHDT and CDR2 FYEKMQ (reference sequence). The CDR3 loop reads CASSPPVSKDTQYF. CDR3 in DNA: TGTGCCAGCAGCCCCCCAGTGAGCAAAGATACGCAGTATTTT.

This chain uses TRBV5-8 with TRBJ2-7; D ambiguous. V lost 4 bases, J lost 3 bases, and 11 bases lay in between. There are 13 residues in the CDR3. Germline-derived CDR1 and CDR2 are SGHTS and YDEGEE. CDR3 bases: TGTGCCAGCAGCGAATATAAGAACTACGAGCAGTACTTC. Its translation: CASSEYKNYEQYF.

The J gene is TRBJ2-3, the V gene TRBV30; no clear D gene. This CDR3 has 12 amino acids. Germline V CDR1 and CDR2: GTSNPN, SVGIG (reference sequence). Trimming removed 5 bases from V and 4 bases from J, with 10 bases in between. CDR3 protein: CAWGSLADTQYF. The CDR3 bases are TGTGCCTGGGGCTCCCTTGCAGATACGCAGTATTTT.

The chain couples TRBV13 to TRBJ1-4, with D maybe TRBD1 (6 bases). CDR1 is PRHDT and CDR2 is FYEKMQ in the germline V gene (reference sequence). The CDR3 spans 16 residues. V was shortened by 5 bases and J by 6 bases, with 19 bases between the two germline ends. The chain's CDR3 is CASSPRIQGIDEKLFF. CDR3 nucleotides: TGTGCCAGCAGCCCAAGGATTCAGGGGATAGATGAAAAACTGTTTTTT.

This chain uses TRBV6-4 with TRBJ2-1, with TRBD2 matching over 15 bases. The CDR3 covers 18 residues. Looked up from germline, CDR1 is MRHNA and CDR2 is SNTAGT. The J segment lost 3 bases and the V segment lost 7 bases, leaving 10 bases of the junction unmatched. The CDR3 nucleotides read TGTGCCAGCACTCTCTGGACTAGCGGGAGGGCCCGCTACAATGAGCAGTTCTTC. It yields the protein CASTLWTSGRARYNEQFF.

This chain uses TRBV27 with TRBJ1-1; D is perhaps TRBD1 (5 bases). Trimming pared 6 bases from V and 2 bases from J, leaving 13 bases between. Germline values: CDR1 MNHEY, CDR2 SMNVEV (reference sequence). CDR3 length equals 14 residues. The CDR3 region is CASSQYTGNTEAFF. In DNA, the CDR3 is TGTGCCAGCAGCCAATATACAGGTAACACTGAAGCTTTCTTT.

CDR3 sequence: CASSQEWSVLFYEQYF. For the CDR3, the DNA is TGCGCCAGCAGCCAAGAGTGGAGCGTCCTGTTCTACGAGCAGTACTTC. The chain has TRBV4-3 and TRBJ2-7; D ambiguous. The germline V and J ends were trimmed by 0 bases and 3 bases, with 15 bases remaining between them. The V gene's germline CDR1 is LGHNA and CDR2 YSLEER. CDR3 size: 16 residues.

The CDR3 nucleotides are TGTGCCAGCAGCCTCCTAGCGGGGGGGCCGTTTTACAATGAGCAGTTCTTC. Translation: CASSLLAGGPFYNEQFF. The chain links TRBV7-9 to TRBJ2-1; TRBD2 matches at 12 bases. Germline-derived CDR1 and CDR2 are SEHNR and FQNEAQ (reference sequence). The J segment lost 4 bases and the V segment lost 5 bases, leaving 9 bases of the junction unmatched. There are 17 residues in the CDR3.

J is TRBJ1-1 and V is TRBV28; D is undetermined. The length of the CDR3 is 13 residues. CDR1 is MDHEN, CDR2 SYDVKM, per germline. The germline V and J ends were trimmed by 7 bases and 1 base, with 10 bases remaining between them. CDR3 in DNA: TGTGCCAGCACTCCCGTGGGGAACACTGAAGCTTTCTTT. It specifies CASTPVGNTEAFF.

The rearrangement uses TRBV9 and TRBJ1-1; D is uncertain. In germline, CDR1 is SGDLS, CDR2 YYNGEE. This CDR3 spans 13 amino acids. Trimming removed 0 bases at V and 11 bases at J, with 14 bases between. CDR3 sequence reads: CASSVVTGGDAFF. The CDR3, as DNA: TGTGCCAGCAGCGTAGTTACTGGAGGAGACGCTTTCTTT.

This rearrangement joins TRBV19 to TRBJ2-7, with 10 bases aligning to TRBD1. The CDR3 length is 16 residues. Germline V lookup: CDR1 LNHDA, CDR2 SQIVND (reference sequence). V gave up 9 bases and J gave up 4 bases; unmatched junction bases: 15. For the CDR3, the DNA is TGTGCCAGACCTGCGGGACAGGGGATAGGGACTTACGAGCAGTACTTC. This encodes CARPAGQGIGTYEQYF.

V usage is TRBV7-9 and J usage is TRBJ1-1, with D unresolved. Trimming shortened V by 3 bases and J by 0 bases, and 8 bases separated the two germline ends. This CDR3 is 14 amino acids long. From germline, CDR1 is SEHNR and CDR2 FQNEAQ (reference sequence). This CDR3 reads CASSFPQMNTEAFF. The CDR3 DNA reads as TGTGCCAGCAGCTTCCCCCAGATGAACACTGAAGCTTTCTTT.

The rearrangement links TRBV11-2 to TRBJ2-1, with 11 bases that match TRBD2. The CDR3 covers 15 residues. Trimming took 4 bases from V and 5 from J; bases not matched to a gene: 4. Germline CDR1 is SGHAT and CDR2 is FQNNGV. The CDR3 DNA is TGTGCCAGCAGCTCCCTAGCGGGGGGCGACAATGAGCAGTTCTTC. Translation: CASSSLAGGDNEQFF.

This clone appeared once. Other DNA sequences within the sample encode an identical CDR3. CDR3 residues: CAWSVSGDTQYF. The CDR3 bases are TGTGCCTGGAGTGTGTCAGGAGATACGCAGTATTTT. This chain joins TRBV30 and TRBJ2-3; D is ambiguous. Germline CDR1 reads GTSNPN; CDR2 reads SVGIG (reference sequence). There are 12 residues in the CDR3. Trimming stripped 0 bases from V and 5 bases from J, with 6 bases between.

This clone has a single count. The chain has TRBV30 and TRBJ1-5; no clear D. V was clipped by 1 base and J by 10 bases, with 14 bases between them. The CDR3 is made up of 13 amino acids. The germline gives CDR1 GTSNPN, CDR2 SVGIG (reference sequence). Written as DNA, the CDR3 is TGTGCCTGGAGTGAGGTGGGGTCAGGCCCCCAGCATTTT. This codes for CAWSEVGSGPQHF.

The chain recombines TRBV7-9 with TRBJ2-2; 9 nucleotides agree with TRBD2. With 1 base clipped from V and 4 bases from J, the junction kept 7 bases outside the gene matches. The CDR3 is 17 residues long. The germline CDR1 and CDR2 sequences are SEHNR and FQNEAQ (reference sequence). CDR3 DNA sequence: TGTGCCAGCAGCTTAGGATCGGGACTAGCATTCACCGGGGAGCTGTTTTTT. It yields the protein CASSLGSGLAFTGELFF. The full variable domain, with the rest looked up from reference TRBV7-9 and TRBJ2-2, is DTGVSQNPRHKITKRGQNVTFRCDPISEHNRLYWYRQTLGQGPEFLTYFQNEAQLEKSRLLSDRFSAERPKGSFSTLEIQRTEQGDSAMYLCASSLGSGLAFTGELFFGEGSRLTVL.

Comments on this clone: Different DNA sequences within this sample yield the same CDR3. The CDR3, as DNA: TGTGCCAGCATGGGACAGGGGATCTACGAGCAGTACTTC. This sequence encodes CASMGQGIYEQYF. This chain joins TRBV2 and TRBJ2-7; 10 bases match TRBD1. This CDR3 is built from 13 residues. The germline V gene has CDR1 SNHLY and CDR2 FYNNEI. The V and J ends lost 7 bases and 3 bases, in that order; junction bases with no gene match: 3. Supplemented by reference TRBV2 and TRBJ2-7, the full variable domain reads EPEVTQTPSHQVTQMGQEVILRCVPISNHLYFYWYRQILGQKVEFLVSFYNNEISEKSEIFDDQFSVERPDGSNFTLKIRSTKLEDSAMYFCASMGQGIYEQYFGPGTRLTVT.

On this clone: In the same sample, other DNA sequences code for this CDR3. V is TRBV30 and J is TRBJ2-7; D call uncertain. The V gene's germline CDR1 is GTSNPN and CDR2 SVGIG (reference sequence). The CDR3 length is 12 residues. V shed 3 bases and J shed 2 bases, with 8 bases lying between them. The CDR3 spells CAWSPGPYEQYF. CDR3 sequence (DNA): TGTGCCTGGAGCCCCGGGCCCTACGAGCAGTACTTC.

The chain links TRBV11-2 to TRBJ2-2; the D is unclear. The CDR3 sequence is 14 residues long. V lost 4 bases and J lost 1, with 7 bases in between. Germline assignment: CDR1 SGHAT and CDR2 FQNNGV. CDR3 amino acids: CASSSWMNTGELFF. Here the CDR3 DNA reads TGTGCCAGCAGCTCCTGGATGAACACCGGGGAGCTGTTTTTT.

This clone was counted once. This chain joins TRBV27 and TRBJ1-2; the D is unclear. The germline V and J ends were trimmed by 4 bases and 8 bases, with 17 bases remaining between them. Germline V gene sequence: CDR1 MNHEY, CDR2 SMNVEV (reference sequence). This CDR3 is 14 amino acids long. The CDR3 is CASSSIPLMGGYTF. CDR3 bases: TGTGCCAGCAGTTCGATCCCCCTAATGGGGGGCTACACCTTC.

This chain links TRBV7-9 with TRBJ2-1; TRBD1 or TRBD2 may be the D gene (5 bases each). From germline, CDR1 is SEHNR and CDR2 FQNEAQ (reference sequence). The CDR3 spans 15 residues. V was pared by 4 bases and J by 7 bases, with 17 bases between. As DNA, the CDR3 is TGTGCCAGCAGCTCCGGGGACGAGGGGAAAAATGAGCAGTTCTTC. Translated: CASSSGDEGKNEQFF.

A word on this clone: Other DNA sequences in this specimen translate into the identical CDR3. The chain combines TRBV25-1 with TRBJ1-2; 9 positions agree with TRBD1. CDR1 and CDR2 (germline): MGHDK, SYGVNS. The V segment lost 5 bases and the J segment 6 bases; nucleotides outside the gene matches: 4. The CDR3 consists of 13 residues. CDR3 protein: CASSLRDRDGYTF. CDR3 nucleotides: TGTGCCAGCAGTCTCCGGGACAGGGATGGCTACACCTTC.

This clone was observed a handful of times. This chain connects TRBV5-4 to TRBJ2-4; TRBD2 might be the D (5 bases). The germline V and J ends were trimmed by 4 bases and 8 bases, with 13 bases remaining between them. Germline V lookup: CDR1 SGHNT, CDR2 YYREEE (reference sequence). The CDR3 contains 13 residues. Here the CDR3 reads CASSLKGADIQYF. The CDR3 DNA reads TGTGCCAGCAGCCTTAAGGGAGCGGACATTCAGTACTTC. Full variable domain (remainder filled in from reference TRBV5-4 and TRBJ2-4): ETGVTQSPTHLIKTRGQQVTLRCSSQSGHNTVSWYQQALGQGPQFIFQYYREEENGRGNFPPRFSGLQFPNYSSELNVNALELDDSALYLCASSLKGADIQYFGAGTRLSVL.